This entry describes one TCR beta chain. CDR1 and CDR2 (germline): SGDLS, YYNGEE. CDR3 length: 15 amino acids. The ends lost 5 bases at V and 3 bases at J; junction bases unmatched: 3. The data originate from a study of blood T cell repertoires in COVID-19. The wider study: Both acute and convalescent COVID-19 samples were obtained from the United States, Italy and Spain. T cells, B-cell-depleted T cells, or PBMCs provided the cDNA or gDNA that served as material.

Study processing details: Amplification of reference gene primers was used by the study to estimate nucleated cell counts. Data came from immunoSEQ multiplex PCR; TCRdb stores just in-frame clones and leaves some out. That table supplies the V and J calls and clone size; D and trimming were determined from the DNA. The profile shows about 230,000 clones, about 79% of them singletons. The sequencing sample was made of peripheral blood. The chain combines TRBV9 with TRBJ2-3, with 13 nucleotides matching TRBD2. The receptor's source is a man between 35 and 55 years old who had recovered from COVID-19. This CDR3 is CASSAGLAGTDTQYF. In DNA, the CDR3 is TGTGCCAGCAGTGCGGGACTAGCGGGGACAGATACGCAGTATTTT.